The 4 T cell receptor beta chains presented below share a single source sample, sequenced in a study of PD-1 blockade in classical Hodgkin lymphoma. In every patient, relapse followed autologous stem cell transplantation, while exposure to brentuximab vedotin differed. The data were produced by immunoSEQ multiplex PCR, yet TCRdb's version contains in-frame clones alone and is incomplete. The sample contains about 37,000 clones, 80% to 90% of which appear only once. The sequencing used peripheral blood mononuclear cells (PBMCs), collected before the second cycle of nivolumab. Receptors originate from a human donor with classical Hodgkin lymphoma.

In this sample, this clone turned up a few times. The gene calls are TRBV7-3 and TRBJ2-7, with D possibly TRBD2 on 6 matching bases. The germline CDR1 and CDR2 sequences are SGHTA and FQGTGA. The CDR3 sequence is 15 residues long. Trimming pared 1 base from V and 5 bases from J, leaving 15 bases between. The CDR3 loop reads CASSLMSAGPNEQYF. The CDR3 DNA sequence: TGTGCCAGCAGCTTAATGTCAGCGGGCCCTAACGAGCAGTACTTC.

V gene TRBV2 combines with J gene TRBJ2-2; no reliable D call. The V end was cut by 8 bases, the J end by 8 bases, with 21 bases between. The CDR3 has 15 residues. The germline CDR1 and CDR2 sequences are SNHLY and FYNNEI. The CDR3 DNA follows: TGTGCCAGCGGCCTCGATTTGGTCCCTTGGGGGGAGCTGTTTTTT. This sequence encodes CASGLDLVPWGELFF.

For this clone: An end of the junction does not agree with germline; a read error may underlie this. This chain joins TRBV7-7 and TRBJ2-7, with 8 bases aligning to TRBD2. Germline assignment: CDR1 SSHAT and CDR2 FNYEAQ (reference sequence). There are 14 residues in the CDR3. The CDR3 is CASSKVSGSHEQYF. The CDR3 DNA follows: TGTGCTAGCAGCAAAGTAAGCGGGAGCCACGAGCAGTACTTC.

This rearrangement joins TRBV9 to TRBJ1-2; no definite D call. Between the trimmed V and J ends, which lost 1 base and 3 bases, there was a span of 10 bases. Germline V gives CDR1 SGDLS, CDR2 YYNGEE. CDR3 length: 14 residues. Written as DNA, the CDR3 is TGTGCCAGCAGCGTAAGAAGTTACGACTATGGCTACACCTTC. It encodes CASSVRSYDYGYTF.